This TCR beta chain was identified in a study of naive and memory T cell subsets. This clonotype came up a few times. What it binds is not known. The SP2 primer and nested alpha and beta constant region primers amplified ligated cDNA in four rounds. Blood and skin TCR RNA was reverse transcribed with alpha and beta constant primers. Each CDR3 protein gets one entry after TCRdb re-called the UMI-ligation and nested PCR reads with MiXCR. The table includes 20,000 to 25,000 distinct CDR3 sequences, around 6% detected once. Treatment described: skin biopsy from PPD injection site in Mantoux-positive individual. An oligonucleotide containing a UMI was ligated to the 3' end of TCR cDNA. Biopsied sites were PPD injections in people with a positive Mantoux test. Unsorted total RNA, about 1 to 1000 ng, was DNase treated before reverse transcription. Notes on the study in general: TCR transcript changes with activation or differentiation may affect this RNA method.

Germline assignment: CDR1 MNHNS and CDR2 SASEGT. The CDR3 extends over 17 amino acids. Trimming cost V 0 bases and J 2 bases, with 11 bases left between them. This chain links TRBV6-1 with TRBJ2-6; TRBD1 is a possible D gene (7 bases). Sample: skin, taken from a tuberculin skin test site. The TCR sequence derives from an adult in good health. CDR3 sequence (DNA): TGTGCCAGCAGTGAAGCGCCAGGGGGGACTGGGGCCAACGTCCTGACTTTC. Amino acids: CASSEAPGGTGANVLTF.